Below, one T cell receptor beta chain is given with its context. Its target is unknown. Template switching added a universal primer site; cDNA carried unique molecular identifiers. Using its own MiXCR run on the 5' RACE reads, TCRdb lists one record per CDR3 protein. This table holds about 200,000 distinct CDR3 sequences, roughly a tenth found once. Germline CDR1 and CDR2: DFQATT and SNEGSKA (reference sequence). The CDR3 sequence is 13 residues long. The sample comes from a study of identical twins. Regarding the study as a whole: Recombination models fit unrelated individuals' TCR alpha sharing but underestimated twins'. Out-of-frame beta sequences exhibited a weaker degree of excess twin sharing. High-abundance cord blood beta clonotypes had fewer insertions; memory repertoires showed none.

The clonotype was recovered from a young woman in good health. The chain combines TRBV20-1 with TRBJ2-1, with D perhaps being TRBD1 or TRBD2 (6 bases each). Sequences were obtained from memory (CD45RO+) T cells sorted from blood. The CDR3 DNA is TGCAGCGGGGGCCAGGCTCCCGACAATGAGCAGTTCTTC. Translation: CSGGQAPDNEQFF.